These T cell receptor beta chains were read from a single sample in a study of T-cell reconstitution after alpha-beta-depleted transplantation in children. Using its own MiXCR run on the PCR reads, TCRdb lists one record per CDR3 protein. The sample yields some 290,000 distinct CDR3 sequences, approximately 9.8% seen once. The sample consisted of PBMCs from the stem cell graft donor, taken from the stem cell graft. Every receptor here comes from a human donor who donated a stem cell graft to a child with SCID. Each CDR3 is given with its conserved first and last residue. Fields, in order: J gene, clone size, D gene, V gene, CDR3 DNA, CDR3 protein. A D gene is named only where the DNA matches it firmly. Expanded clones are given a class, and other clones once, few, many or no size at all.

>TRBJ2-1|few|TRBD2|TRBV5-1
TGCGCCAGCAGCTTGGTGATGGCGGGGGGGCTGAATGAGCAGTTCTTC
CASSLVMAGGLNEQFF
>TRBJ1-1|many|-|TRBV5-1
TGCGCCAGCAGCATAACGACAGATGTGAACACTGAAGCTTTCTTT
CASSITTDVNTEAFF
>TRBJ2-7|few|-|TRBV20-1
TGCAGTGCTAGGATAAGCGGCCCTAGCTCCTACGAGCAGTACTTC
CSARISGPSSYEQYF
>TRBJ1-2|many|TRBD1|TRBV12-3/TRBV12-4
TGTGCCAGTTCCGGGTACAGGGGACAAAATGGCTACACCTTC
CASSGYRGQNGYTF
>TRBJ1-1|-|TRBD1|TRBV18
TGTGCCAGCTTCCAGGGGGTGAACACTGAAGCTTTCTTT
CASFQGVNTEAFF
>TRBJ2-7|many|TRBD2|TRBV7-8
TGTGCCAGCAGCCCCGTGGGGAGGGAGGGCGAGCAGTACTTC
CASSPVGREGEQYF
>TRBJ2-7|-|-|TRBV27
TGTGCCAGCAGTTTCATCGGATCCTACGAGCAGTACTTC
CASSFIGSYEQYF
>TRBJ1-5|-|TRBD1|TRBV5-4
TGTGCCAGCAGCTTGGGTTCGGGATACGGACAGGGAAAAATTAATCAGCCCCAGCATTTT
CASSLGSGYGQGKINQPQHF
>TRBJ2-6|-|-|TRBV7-3
TGTGCCAGCAGCTCTTTACCCTCTGGGGCCAACGTCCTGACTTTC
CASSSLPSGANVLTF
>TRBJ1-5|-|-|TRBV18
TGTGCCAGCTCAGACGACCGTGATGTGAGGCCCCAGCATTTT
CASSDDRDVRPQHF
>TRBJ2-7|few|-|TRBV6-5
TGTGCCAGCAGTTACTCCTCGGACAGCTCCTACGAGCAGTACTTC
CASSYSSDSSYEQYF